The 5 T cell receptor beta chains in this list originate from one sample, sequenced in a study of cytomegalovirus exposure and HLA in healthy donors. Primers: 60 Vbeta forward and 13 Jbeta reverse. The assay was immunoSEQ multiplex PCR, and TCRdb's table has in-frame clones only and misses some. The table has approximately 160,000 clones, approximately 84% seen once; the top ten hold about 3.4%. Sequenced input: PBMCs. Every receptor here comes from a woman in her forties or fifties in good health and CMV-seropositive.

The CDR3 DNA sequence: TGTGCAACCTTCTCACATATGAACACTGAAGCTTTCTTT. Translation: CATFSHMNTEAFF. This chain joins TRBV28 and TRBJ1-1; D gene uncertain. The CDR3 extends over 13 amino acids. CDR1 MDHEN and CDR2 SYDVKM come from the germline V gene.

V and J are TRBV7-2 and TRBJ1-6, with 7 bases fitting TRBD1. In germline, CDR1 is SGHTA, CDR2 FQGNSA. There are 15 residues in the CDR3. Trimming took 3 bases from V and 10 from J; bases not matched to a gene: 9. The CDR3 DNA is TGTGCCAGCAGCTTGGGGGTGACAGGGAGCTCACCCCTCCACTTT. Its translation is CASSLGVTGSSPLHF.

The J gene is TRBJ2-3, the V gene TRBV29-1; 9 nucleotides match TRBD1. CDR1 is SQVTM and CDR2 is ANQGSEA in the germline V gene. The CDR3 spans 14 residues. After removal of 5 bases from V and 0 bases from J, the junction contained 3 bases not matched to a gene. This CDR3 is CSVPGQGSTDTQYF. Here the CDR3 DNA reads TGCAGCGTTCCAGGACAGGGGAGCACAGATACGCAGTATTTT.

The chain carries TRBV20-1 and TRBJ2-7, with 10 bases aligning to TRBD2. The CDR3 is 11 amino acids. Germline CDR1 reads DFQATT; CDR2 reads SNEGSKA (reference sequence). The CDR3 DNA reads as TGCGTTCCCGGGACTAGCGACGAGCAGTACTTC. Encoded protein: CVPGTSDEQYF.

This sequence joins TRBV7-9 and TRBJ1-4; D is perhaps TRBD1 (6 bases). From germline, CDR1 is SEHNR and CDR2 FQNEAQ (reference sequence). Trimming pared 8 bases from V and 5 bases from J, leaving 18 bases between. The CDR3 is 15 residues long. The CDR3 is CASSPVRGTNEKLFF. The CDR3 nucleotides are TGTGCCAGCTCCCCTGTCCGTGGGACAAATGAAAAACTGTTTTTT.